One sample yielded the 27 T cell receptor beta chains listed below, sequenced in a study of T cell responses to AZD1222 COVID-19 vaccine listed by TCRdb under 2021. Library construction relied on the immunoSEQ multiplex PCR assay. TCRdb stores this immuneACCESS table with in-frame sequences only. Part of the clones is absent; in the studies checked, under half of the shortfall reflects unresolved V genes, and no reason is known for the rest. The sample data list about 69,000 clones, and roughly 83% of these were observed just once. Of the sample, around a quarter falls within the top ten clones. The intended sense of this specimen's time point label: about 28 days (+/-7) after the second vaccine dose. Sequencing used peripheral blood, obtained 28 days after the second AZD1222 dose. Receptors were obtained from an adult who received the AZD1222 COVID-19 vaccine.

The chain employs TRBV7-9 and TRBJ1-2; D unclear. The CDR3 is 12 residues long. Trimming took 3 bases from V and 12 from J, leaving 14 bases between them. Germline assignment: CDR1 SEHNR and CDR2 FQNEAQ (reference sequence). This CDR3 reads CASSFNVREHTF. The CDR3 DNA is TGTGCCAGCAGCTTCAATGTTAGGGAACACACCTTC. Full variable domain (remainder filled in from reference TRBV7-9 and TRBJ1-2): DTGVSQNPRHKITKRGQNVTFRCDPISEHNRLYWYRQTLGQGPEFLTYFQNEAQLEKSRLLSDRFSAERPKGSFSTLEIQRTEQGDSAMYLCASSFNVREHTFGSGTRLTVV.

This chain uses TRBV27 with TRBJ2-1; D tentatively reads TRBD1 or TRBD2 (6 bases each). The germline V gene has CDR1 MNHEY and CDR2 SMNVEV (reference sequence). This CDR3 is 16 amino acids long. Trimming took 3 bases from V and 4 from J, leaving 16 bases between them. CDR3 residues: CASSLEQGGKYNEQFF. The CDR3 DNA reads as TGTGCCAGCAGTTTGGAACAGGGAGGAAAGTACAATGAGCAGTTCTTC.

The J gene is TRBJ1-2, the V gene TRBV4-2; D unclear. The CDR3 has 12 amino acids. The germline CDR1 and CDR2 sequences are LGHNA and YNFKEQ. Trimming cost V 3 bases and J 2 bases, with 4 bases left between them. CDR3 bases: TGTGCCAGCAGCCAGGAGAACTATGGCTACACCTTC. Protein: CASSQENYGYTF.

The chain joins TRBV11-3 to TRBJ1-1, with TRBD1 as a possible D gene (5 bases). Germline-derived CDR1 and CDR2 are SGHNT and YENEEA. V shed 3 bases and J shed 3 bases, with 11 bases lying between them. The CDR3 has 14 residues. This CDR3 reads CASSLFKGDTEAFF. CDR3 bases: TGTGCCAGCAGCTTGTTCAAAGGGGACACTGAAGCTTTCTTT.

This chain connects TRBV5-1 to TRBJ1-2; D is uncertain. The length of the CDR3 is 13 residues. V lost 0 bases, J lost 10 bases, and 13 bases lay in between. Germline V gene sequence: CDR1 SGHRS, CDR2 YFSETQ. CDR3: CASSLAIERHYTF. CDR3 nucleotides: TGCGCCAGCAGCTTGGCCATTGAGAGGCACTACACCTTC.

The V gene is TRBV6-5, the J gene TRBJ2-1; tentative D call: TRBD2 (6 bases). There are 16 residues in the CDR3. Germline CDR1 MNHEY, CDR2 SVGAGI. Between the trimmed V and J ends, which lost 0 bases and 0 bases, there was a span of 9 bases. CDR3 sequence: CASSYSAGSSYNEQFF. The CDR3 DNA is TGTGCCAGCAGTTACTCGGCGGGGAGCTCCTACAATGAGCAGTTCTTC.

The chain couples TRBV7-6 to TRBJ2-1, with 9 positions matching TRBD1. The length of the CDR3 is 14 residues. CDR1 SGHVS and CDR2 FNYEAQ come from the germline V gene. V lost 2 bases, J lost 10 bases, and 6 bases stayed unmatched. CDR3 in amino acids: CASSLSQGAREQFF. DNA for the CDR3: TGTGCCAGCAGCTTATCACAGGGGGCCCGGGAGCAGTTCTTC.

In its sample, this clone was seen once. CDR3 bases: TGCGCCAGCAGCTTGATGGGGAGCGGGACTCTCAACCCTGAAGCTTTCTTT. It yields the protein CASSLMGSGTLNPEAFF. This chain joins TRBV5-1 and TRBJ1-1; weak D call: TRBD1 (5 bases). The CDR3 has 17 amino acids. Germline values: CDR1 SGHRS, CDR2 YFSETQ. V gave up 1 base and J gave up 6 bases, with 22 bases separating them.

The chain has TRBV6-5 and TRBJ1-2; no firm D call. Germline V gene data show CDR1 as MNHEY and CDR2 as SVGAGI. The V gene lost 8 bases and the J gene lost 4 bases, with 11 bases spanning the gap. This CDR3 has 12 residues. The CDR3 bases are TGTGCCAGCGGGGATTTTGGCTATGGCTACACCTTC. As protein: CASGDFGYGYTF.

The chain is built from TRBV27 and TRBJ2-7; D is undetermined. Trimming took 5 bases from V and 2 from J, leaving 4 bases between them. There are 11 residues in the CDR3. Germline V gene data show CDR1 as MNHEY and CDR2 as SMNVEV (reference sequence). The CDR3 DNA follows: TGTGCCAGCAGTACACCCTACGAGCAGTACTTC. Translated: CASSTPYEQYF.

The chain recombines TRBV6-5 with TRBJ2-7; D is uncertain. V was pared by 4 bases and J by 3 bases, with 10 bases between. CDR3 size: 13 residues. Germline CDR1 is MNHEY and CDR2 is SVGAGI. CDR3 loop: CASSSPPYYEQYF. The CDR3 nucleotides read TGTGCCAGCAGTTCCCCCCCTTACTACGAGCAGTACTTC.

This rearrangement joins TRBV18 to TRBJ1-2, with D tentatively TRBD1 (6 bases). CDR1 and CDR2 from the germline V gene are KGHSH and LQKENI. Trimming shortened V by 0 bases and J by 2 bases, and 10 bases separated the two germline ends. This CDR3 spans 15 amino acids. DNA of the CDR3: TGTGCCAGCTCACCACCGTTCGGGACAAACTATGGCTACACCTTC. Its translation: CASSPPFGTNYGYTF.

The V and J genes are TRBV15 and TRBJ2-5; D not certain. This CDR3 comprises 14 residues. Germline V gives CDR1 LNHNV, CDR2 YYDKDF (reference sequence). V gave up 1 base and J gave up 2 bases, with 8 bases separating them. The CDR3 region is CATSRALTQETQYF. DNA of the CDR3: TGTGCCACCAGCAGAGCCCTAACGCAAGAGACCCAGTACTTC.

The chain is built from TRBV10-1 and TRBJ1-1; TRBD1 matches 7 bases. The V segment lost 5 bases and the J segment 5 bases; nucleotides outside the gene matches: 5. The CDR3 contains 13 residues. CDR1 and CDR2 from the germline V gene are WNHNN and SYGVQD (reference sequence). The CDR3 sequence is CASSQGGWTEAFF. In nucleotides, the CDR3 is TGCGCCAGCAGTCAAGGGGGCTGGACTGAAGCTTTCTTT.

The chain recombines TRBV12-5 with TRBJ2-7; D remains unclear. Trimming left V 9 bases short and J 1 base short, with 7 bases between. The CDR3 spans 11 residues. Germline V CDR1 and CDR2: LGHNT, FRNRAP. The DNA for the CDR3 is TGTGCTAGCGGGCGGTCCTACGAGCAGTACTTC. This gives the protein CASGRSYEQYF.

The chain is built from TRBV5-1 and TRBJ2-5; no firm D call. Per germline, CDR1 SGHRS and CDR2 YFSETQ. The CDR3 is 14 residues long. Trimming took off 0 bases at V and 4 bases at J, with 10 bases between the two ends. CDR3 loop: CASSLGPVAETQYF. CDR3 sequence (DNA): TGCGCCAGCAGCTTGGGTCCCGTCGCAGAGACCCAGTACTTC.

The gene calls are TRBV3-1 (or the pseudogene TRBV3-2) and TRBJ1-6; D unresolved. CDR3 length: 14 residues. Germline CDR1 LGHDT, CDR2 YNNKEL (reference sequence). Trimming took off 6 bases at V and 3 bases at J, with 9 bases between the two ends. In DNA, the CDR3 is TGTGCCAGCAGTATGAGCTTCTATAATTCACCCCTCCACTTT. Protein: CASSMSFYNSPLHF.

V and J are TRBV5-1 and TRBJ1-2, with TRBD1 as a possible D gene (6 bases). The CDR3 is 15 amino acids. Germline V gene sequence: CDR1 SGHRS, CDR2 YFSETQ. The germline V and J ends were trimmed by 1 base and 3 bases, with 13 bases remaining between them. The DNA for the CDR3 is TGCGCCAGCAGCTTGTTTGGACAGCGGGACTATGGCTACACCTTC. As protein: CASSLFGQRDYGYTF. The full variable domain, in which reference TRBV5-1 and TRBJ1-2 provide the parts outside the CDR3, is KAGVTQTPRYLIKTRGQQVTLSCSPISGHRSVSWYQQTPGQGLQFLFEYFSETQRNKGNFPGRFSGRQFSNSRSEMNVSTLELGDSALYLCASSLFGQRDYGYTFGSGTRLTVV.

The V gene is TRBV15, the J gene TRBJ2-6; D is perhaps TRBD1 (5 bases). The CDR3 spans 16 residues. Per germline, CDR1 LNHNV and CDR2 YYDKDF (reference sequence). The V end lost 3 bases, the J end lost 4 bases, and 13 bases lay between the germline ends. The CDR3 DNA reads TGTGCCACCAGCAGCGCCAGGGCTTTGGGGGCCAACGTCCTGACTTTC. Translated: CATSSARALGANVLTF.

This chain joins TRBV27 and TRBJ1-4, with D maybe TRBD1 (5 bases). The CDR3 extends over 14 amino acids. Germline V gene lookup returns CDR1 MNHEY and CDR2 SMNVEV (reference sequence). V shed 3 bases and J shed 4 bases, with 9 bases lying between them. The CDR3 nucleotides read TGTGCCAGCAGTTTCGACAGAAATAATGAAAAACTGTTTTTT. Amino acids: CASSFDRNNEKLFF.

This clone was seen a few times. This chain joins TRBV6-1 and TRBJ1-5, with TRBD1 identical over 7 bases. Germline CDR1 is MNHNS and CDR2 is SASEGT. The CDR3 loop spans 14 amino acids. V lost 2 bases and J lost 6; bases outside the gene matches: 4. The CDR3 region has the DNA TGTGCCAGCAGTGAATGGACAGGCTTTCAGCCCCAGCATTTT. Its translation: CASSEWTGFQPQHF.

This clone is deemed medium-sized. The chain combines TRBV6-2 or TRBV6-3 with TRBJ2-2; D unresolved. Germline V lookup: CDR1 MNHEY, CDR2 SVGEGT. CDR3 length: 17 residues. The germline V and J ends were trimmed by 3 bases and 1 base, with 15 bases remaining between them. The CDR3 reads CASSYNLALLNTGELFF. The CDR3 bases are TGTGCCAGCAGTTATAACTTGGCTCTTTTGAACACCGGGGAGCTGTTTTTT.

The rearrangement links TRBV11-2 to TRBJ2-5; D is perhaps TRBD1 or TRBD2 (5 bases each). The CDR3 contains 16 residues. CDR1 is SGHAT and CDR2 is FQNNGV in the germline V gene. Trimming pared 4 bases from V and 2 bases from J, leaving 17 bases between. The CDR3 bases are TGTGCCAGCAGCTCTTCAATGGGGGTCTCACAAGAGACCCAGTACTTC. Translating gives CASSSSMGVSQETQYF. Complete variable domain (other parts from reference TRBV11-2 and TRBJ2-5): EAGVAQSPRYKIIEKRQSVAFWCNPISGHATLYWYQQILGQGPKLLIQFQNNGVVDDSQLPKDRFSAERLKGVDSTLKIQPAKLEDSAVYLCASSSSMGVSQETQYFGPGTRLLVL.

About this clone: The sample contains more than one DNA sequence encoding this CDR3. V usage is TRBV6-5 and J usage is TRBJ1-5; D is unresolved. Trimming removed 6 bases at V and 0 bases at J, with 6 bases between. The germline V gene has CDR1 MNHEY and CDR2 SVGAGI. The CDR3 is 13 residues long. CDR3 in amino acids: CASRGYSNQPQHF. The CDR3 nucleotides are TGTGCCAGCAGAGGCTATAGCAATCAGCCCCAGCATTTT.

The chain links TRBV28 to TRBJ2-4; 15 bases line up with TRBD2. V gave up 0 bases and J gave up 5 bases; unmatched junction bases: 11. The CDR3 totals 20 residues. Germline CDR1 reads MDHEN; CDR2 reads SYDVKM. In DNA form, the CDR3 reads TGTGCCAGCAGTTTATGGGGACTAGCGGGAGGTAGGGATGGGGAAAACATTCAGTACTTC. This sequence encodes CASSLWGLAGGRDGENIQYF.

The CDR3 here is CASSRPPGNTIYF. CDR3 nucleotide sequence: TGTGCCAGCAGCCGACCCCCGGGGAACACCATATATTTT. The chain combines TRBV5-6 with TRBJ1-3; no clear D. The V gene's germline CDR1 is SGHDT and CDR2 YYEEEE. Trimming left V 4 bases short and J 7 bases short, with 12 bases between. The CDR3 extends over 13 amino acids.

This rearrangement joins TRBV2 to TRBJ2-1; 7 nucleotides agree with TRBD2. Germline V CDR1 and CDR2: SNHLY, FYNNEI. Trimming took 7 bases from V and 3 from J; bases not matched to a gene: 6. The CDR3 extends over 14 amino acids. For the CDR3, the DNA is TGTGCCAGCATCAGGGACTACTTCTACAATGAGCAGTTCTTC. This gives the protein CASIRDYFYNEQFF.